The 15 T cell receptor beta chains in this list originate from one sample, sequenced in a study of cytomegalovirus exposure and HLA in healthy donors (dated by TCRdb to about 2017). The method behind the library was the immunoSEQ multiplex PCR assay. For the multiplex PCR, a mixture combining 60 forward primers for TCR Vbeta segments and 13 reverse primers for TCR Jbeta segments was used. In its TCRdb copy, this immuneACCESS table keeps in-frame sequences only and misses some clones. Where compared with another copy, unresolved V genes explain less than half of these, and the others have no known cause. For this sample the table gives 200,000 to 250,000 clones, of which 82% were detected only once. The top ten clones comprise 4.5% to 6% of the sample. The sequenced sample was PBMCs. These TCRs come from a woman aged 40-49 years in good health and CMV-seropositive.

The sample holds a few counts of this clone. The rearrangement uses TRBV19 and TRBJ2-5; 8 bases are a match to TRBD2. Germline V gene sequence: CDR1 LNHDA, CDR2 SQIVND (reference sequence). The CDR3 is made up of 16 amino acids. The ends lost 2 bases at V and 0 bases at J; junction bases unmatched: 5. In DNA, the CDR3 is TGTGCCAGTAGTATACTATTAGCGGGGTACCAAGAGACCCAGTACTTC. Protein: CASSILLAGYQETQYF.

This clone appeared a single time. CDR3 sequence (DNA): TGTGCCAGCAGCCGGACAGGTCTTAACTATGGCTACACCTTC. Encoded protein: CASSRTGLNYGYTF. The chain employs TRBV7-9 and TRBJ1-2; 7 bases are shared with TRBD1. The ends lost 5 bases at V and 1 base at J; junction bases unmatched: 4. CDR1 SEHNR and CDR2 FQNEAQ come from the germline V gene (reference sequence). The CDR3 totals 14 residues.

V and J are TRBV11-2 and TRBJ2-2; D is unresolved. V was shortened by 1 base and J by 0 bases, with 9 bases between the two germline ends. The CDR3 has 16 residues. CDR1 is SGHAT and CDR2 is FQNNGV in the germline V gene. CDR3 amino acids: CASSLGLLANTGELFF. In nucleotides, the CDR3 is TGTGCCAGCAGCTTAGGGCTGCTTGCGAACACCGGGGAGCTGTTTTTT.

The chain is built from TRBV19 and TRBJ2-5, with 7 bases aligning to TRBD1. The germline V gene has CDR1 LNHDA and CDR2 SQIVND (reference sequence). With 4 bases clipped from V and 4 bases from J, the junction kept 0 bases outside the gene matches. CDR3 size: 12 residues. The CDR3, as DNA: TGTGCCAGTAGTAAGGGGGCAGAGACCCAGTACTTC. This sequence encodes CASSKGAETQYF.

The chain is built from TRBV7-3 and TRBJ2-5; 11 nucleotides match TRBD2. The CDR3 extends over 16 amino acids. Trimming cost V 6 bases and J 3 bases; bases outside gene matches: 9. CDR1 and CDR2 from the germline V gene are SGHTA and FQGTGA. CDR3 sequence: CASRKPGLAEKETQYF. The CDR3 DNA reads TGTGCCAGCAGGAAGCCGGGACTAGCGGAGAAAGAGACCCAGTACTTC.

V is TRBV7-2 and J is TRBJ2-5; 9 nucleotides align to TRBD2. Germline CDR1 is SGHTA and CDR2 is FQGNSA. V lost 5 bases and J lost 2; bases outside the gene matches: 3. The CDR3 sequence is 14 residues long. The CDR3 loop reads CASSGLASQETQYF. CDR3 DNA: TGTGCCAGCAGCGGACTAGCGTCACAAGAGACCCAGTACTTC.

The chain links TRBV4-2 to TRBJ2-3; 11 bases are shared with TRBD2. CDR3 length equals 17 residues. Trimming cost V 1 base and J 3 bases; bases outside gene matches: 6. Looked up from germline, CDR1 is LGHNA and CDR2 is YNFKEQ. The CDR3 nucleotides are TGTGCCAGCAGCCAAGTAATTAGCGGGGGGGCAACAGATACGCAGTATTTT. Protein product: CASSQVISGGATDTQYF.

CDR3 sequence: CASSLWGHPSSGNTIYF. CDR3 bases: TGTGCCAGCAGTTTATGGGGACACCCGAGCTCTGGAAACACCATATATTTT. The V gene is TRBV27, the J gene TRBJ1-3, with TRBD1 as a possible D gene (6 bases). CDR1 is MNHEY, CDR2 SMNVEV, per germline (reference sequence). This CDR3 has 17 residues. The V end lost 1 base, the J end lost 0 bases, and 13 bases lay between the germline ends.

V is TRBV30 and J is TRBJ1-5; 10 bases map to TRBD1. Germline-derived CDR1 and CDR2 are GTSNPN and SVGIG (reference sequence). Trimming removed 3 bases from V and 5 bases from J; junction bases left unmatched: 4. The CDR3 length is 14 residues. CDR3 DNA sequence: TGTGCCTGGAGGGACAGGGGGACAGATCAGCCCCAGCATTTT. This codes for CAWRDRGTDQPQHF. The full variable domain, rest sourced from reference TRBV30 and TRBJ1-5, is SQTIHQWPATLVQPVGSPLSLECTVEGTSNPNLYWYRQAAGRGLQLLFYSVGIGQISSEVPQNLSASRPQDRQFILSSKKLLLSDSGFYLCAWRDRGTDQPQHFGDGTRLSIL.

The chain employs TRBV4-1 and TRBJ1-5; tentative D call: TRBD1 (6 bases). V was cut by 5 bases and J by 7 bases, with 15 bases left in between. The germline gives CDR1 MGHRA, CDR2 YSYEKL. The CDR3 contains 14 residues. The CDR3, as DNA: TGCGCCAGCAGCTGGGGGCCAACCGGCCAGCCCCAGCATTTT. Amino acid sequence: CASSWGPTGQPQHF.

CDR3 sequence: CASSLSGAWGTAGGPVVRQTQYF. The CDR3 coding sequence is TGTGCCAGCAGTTTATCAGGAGCGTGGGGGACAGCGGGAGGACCAGTGGTTAGGCAGACCCAGTACTTC. The gene calls are TRBV27 and TRBJ2-5, with 9 bases identical to TRBD2. This CDR3 comprises 23 residues. With 0 bases clipped from V and 6 bases from J, the junction kept 29 bases outside the gene matches. Germline loops: CDR1 MNHEY, CDR2 SMNVEV (reference sequence).

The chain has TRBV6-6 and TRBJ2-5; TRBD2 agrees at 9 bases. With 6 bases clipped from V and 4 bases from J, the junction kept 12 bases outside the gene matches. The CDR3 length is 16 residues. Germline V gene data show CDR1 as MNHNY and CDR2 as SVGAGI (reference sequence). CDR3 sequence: CASSPQGRGGTETQYF. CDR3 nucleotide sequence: TGTGCCAGCAGCCCCCAGGGGCGGGGGGGAACAGAGACCCAGTACTTC.

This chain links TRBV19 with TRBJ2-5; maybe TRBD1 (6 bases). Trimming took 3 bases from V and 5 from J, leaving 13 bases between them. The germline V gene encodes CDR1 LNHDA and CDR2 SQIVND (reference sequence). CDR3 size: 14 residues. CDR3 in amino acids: CASSISGEWETQYF. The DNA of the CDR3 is TGTGCCAGTAGTATCTCAGGGGAGTGGGAGACCCAGTACTTC.

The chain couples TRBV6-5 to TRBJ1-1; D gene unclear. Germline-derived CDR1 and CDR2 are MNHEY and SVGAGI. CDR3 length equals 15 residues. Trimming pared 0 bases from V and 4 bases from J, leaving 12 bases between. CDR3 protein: CASSYSYGVGTEAFF. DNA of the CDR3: TGTGCCAGCAGTTACTCGTACGGGGTCGGCACTGAAGCTTTCTTT.

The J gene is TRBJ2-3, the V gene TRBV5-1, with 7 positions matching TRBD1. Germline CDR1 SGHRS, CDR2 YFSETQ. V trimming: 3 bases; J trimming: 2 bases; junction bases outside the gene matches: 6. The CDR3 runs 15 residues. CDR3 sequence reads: CASSSLDRATDTQYF. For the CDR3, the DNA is TGCGCCAGCAGCTCCCTCGACAGGGCCACAGATACGCAGTATTTT. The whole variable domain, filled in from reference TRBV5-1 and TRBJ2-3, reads KAGVTQTPRYLIKTRGQQVTLSCSPISGHRSVSWYQQTPGQGLQFLFEYFSETQRNKGNFPGRFSGRQFSNSRSEMNVSTLELGDSALYLCASSSLDRATDTQYFGPGTRLTVL.